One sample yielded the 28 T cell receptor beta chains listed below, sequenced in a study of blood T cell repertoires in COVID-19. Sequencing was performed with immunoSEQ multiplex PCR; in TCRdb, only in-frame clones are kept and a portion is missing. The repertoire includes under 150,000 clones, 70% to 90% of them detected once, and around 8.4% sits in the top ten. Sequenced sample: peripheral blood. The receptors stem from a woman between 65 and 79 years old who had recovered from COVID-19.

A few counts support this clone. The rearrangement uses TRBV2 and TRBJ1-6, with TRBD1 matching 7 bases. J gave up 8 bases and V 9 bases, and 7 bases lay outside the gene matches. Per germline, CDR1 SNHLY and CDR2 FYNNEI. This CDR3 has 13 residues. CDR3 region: CARRGQLDSPLHF. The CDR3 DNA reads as TGTGCCAGGCGGGGACAGCTTGATTCACCCCTCCACTTT.

DNA of the CDR3: TGTGCCACCAGTGATTCTTACCGGGACAACAATGAGCAGTTCTTC. Its translation is CATSDSYRDNNEQFF. V and J are TRBV24-1 and TRBJ2-1; D may be TRBD1 (6 bases). CDR1 is KGHDR, CDR2 SFDVKD, per germline. CDR3 length: 15 amino acids. The V and J ends lost 2 bases and 5 bases respectively, with 12 bases between them.

CDR3 region: CASSLDEGPNSPLHF. The DNA for the CDR3 is TGTGCCAGCAGCTTGGACGAGGGCCCGAATTCACCCCTCCACTTT. The V gene is TRBV5-5, the J gene TRBJ1-6, with D hard to call. The CDR3 extends over 15 amino acids. The ends were cut back, 0 bases at V and 7 bases at J, with 11 bases in the middle. Germline V gives CDR1 SGHKS, CDR2 YYEKEE (reference sequence).

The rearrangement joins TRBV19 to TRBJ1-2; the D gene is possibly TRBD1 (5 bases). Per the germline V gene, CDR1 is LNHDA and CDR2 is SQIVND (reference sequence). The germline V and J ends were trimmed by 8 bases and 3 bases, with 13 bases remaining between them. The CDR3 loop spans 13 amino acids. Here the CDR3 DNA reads TGTGCCAGTCTGAGGGACTTCCACTATGGCTACACCTTC. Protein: CASLRDFHYGYTF.

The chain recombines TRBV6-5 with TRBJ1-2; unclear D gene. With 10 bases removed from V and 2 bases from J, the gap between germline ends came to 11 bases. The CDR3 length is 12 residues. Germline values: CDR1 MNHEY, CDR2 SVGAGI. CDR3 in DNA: TGTGCCACTACGAGTTACAACTATGGCTACACCTTC. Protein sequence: CATTSYNYGYTF.

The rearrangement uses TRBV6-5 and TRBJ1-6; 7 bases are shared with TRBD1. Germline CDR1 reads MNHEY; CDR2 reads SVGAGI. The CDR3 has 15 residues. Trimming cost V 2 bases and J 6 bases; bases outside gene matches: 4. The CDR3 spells CASSYTGQLNSPLHF. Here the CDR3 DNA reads TGTGCCAGCAGTTACACGGGACAGCTTAATTCACCCCTCCACTTT.

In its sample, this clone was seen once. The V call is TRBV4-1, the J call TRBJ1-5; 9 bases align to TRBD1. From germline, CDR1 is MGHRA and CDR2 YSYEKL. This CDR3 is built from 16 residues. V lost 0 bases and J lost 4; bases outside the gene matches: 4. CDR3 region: CASSQEGGTGNQPQHF. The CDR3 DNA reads TGCGCCAGCAGCCAAGAGGGGGGGACAGGGAATCAGCCCCAGCATTTT.

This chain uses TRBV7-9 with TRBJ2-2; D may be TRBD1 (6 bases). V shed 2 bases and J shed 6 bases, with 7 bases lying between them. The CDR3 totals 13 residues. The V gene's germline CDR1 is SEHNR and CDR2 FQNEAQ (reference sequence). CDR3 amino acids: CASSLQGSGELFF. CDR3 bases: TGTGCCAGCAGCTTACAGGGGTCCGGGGAGCTGTTTTTT. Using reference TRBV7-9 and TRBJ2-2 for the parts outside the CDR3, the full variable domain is DTGVSQNPRHKITKRGQNVTFRCDPISEHNRLYWYRQTLGQGPEFLTYFQNEAQLEKSRLLSDRFSAERPKGSFSTLEIQRTEQGDSAMYLCASSLQGSGELFFGEGSRLTVL.

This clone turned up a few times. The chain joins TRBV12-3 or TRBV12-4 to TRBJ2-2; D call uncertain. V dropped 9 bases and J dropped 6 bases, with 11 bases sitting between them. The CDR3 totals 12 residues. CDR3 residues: CASDYDSGELFF. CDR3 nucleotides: TGTGCCAGTGATTATGACTCCGGGGAGCTGTTTTTT.

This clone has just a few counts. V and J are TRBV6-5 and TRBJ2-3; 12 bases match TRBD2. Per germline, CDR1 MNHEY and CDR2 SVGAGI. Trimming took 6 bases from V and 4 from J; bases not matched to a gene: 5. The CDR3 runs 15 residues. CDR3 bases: TGTGCCAGCAGCCTAGCGGGAGGGCCGGCAGATACGCAGTATTTT. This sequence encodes CASSLAGGPADTQYF.

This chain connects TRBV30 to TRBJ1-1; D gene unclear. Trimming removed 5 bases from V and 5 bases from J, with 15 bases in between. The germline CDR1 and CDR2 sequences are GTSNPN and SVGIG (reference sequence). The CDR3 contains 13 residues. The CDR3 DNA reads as TGTGCCTGGTCGAAATTGGGCGTTACTGAAGCTTTCTTT. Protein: CAWSKLGVTEAFF.

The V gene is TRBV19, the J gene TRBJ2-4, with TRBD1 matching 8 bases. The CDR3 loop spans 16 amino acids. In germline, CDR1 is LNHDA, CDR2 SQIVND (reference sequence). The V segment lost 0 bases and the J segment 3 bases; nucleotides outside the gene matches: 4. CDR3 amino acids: CASSIEGRGHKNIQYF. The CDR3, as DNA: TGTGCCAGTAGTATAGAAGGCAGGGGGCACAAAAACATTCAGTACTTC.

The DNA for the CDR3 is TGCAGCGGTACAGGGTTCGCGGACGAGCAGTACTTC. Residues: CSGTGFADEQYF. The chain combines TRBV29-1 with TRBJ2-7, with a tentative D call TRBD1 (6 bases). V was shortened by 7 bases and J by 5 bases, with 15 bases between the two germline ends. The germline gives CDR1 SQVTM, CDR2 ANQGSEA. The CDR3 consists of 12 residues.

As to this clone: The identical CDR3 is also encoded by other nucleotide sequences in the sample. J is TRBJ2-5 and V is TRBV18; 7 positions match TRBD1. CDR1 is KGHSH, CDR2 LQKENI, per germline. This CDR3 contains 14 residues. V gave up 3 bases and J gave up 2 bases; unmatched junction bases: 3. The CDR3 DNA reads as TGTGCCAGCTCACCGGGACAGAGACAAGAGACCCAGTACTTC. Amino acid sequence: CASSPGQRQETQYF. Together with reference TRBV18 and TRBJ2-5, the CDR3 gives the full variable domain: NAGVMQNPRHLVRRRGQEARLRCSPMKGHSHVYWYRQLPEEGLKFMVYLQKENIIDESGMPKERFSAEFPKEGPSILRIQQVVRGDSAAYFCASSPGQRQETQYFGPGTRLLVL.

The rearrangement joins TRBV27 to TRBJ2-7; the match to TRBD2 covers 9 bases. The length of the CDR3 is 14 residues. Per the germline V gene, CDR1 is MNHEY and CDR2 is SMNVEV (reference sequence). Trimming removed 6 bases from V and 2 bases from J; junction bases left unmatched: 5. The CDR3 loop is CASRVAGAAYEQYF. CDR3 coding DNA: TGTGCCAGCAGAGTAGCGGGGGCCGCCTACGAGCAGTACTTC.

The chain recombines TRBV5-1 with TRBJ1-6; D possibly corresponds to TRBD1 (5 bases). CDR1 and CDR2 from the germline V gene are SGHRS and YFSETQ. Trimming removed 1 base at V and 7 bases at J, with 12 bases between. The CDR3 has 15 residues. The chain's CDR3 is CASSLISGQNSPLHF. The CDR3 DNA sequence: TGCGCCAGCAGCTTGATTTCAGGGCAGAATTCACCCCTCCACTTT. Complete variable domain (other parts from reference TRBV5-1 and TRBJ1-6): KAGVTQTPRYLIKTRGQQVTLSCSPISGHRSVSWYQQTPGQGLQFLFEYFSETQRNKGNFPGRFSGRQFSNSRSEMNVSTLELGDSALYLCASSLISGQNSPLHFGNGTRLTVT.

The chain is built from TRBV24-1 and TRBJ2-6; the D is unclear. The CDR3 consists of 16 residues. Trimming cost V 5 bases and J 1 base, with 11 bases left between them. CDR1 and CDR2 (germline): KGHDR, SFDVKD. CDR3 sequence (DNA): TGTGCCACCAGTGGCCGAGTTGAATCTGGGGCCAACGTCCTGACTTTC. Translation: CATSGRVESGANVLTF.

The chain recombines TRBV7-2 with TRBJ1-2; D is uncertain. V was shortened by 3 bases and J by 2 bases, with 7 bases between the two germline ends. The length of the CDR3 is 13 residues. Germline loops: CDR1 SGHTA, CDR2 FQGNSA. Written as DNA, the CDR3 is TGTGCCAGCAGCTTCAGCGGGAACTATGGCTACACCTTC. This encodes CASSFSGNYGYTF.

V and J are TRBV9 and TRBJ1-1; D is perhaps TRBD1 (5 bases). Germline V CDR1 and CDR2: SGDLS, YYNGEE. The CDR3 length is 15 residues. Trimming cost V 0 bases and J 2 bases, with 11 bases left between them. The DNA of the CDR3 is TGTGCCAGCAGCGTAGGGCCAGGGATAAACACTGAAGCTTTCTTT. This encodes CASSVGPGINTEAFF.

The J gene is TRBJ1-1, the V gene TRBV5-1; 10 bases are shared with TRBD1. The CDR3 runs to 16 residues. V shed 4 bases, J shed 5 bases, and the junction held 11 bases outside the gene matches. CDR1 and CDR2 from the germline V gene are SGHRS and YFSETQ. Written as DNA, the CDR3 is TGCGCCAGCAGCCAGAGGACAGGGGGTTTCGAGACTGAAGCTTTCTTT. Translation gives CASSQRTGGFETEAFF.

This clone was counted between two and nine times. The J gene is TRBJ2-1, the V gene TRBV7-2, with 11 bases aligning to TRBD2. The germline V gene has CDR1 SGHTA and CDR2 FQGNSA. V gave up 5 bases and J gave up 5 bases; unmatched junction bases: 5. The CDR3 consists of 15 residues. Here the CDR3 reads CASSRRGLADNEQFF. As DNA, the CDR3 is TGTGCCAGCAGCCGGAGGGGACTAGCGGACAATGAGCAGTTCTTC.

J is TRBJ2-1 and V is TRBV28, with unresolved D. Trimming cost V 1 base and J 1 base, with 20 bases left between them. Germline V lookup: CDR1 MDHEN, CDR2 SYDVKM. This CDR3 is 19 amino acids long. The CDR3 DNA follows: TGTGCCAGCAGTTTATTTATGCAAACCCCAGGATCTTCCTACAATGAGCAGTTCTTC. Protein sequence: CASSLFMQTPGSSYNEQFF.

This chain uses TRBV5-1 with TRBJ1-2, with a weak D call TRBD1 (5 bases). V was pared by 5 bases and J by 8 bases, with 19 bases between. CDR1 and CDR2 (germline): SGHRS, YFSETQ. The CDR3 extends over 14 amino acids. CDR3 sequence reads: CASRRLEQVEGYTF. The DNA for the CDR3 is TGCGCCAGCAGGCGACTCGAACAGGTCGAGGGCTACACCTTC.

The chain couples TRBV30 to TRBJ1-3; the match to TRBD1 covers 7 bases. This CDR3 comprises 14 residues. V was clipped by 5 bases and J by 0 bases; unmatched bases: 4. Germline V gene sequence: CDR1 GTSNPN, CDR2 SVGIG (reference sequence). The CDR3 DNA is TGTGCCTGGGGACAGGCGTTCTCTGGAAACACCATATATTTT. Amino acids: CAWGQAFSGNTIYF.

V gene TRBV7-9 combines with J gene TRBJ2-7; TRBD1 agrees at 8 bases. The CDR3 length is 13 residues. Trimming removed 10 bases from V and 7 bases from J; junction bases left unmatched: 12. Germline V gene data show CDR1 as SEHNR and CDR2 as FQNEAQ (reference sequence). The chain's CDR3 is CAIARTGRGEQYF. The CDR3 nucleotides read TGTGCCATTGCCCGGACAGGGCGGGGAGAGCAGTACTTC.

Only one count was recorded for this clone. The CDR3 spells CASSVAGTTDTQYF. As DNA, the CDR3 is TGTGCCAGCAGCGTGGCAGGTACGACAGATACGCAGTATTTT. The V call is TRBV9, the J call TRBJ2-3, with D hard to call. V shed 2 bases and J shed 3 bases, with 10 bases lying between them. The CDR3 is made up of 14 amino acids. Germline CDR1 and CDR2: SGDLS and YYNGEE.

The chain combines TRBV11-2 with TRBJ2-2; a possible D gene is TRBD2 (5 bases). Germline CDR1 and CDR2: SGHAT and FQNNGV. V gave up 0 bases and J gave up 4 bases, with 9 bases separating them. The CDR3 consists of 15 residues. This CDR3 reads CASSLDGAGTGELFF. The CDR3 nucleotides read TGTGCCAGCAGCTTAGATGGCGCGGGCACCGGGGAGCTGTTTTTT.

Written as DNA, the CDR3 is TGTGCCAGCAGCTTAGTCGGGGGGGCAAATTGGGGCACTGAAGCTTTCTTT. Its protein product is CASSLVGGANWGTEAFF. The chain uses TRBV11-2 and TRBJ1-1; D may be TRBD1 (6 bases). Germline lookup yields CDR1 SGHAT and CDR2 FQNNGV. V gave up 1 base and J gave up 4 bases, with 19 bases separating them. This CDR3 has 17 residues.